One sample yielded the 11 T cell receptor beta chains listed below, sequenced in a study of metastatic and nonmetastatic thyroid tumors. TCRdb reprocessed the PCR reads via MiXCR. The repertoire holds roughly 44,000 clones, with 24% as singletons. Prior to thyroid surgery, none of the patients had received any treatment. Sample: tumor tissue. The receptors shown here come from a female donor with papillary thyroid cancer or a benign thyroid nodule (not recorded which). Some clones in this sample may be carry-over from other donors' samples.

This clone has at least ten counts. V is TRBV28 and J is TRBJ2-2; D unresolved. The germline V gene encodes CDR1 MDHEN and CDR2 SYDVKM. This CDR3 comprises 16 residues. Trimming took 6 bases from V and 1 from J, leaving 15 bases between them. The CDR3 DNA follows: TGTGCCAGCAGCCCCGCAGAAGACGGGAACACCGGGGAGCTGTTTTTT. It specifies CASSPAEDGNTGELFF.

The CDR3 DNA sequence: TGCGCCAGCAGCTTGTTCCAGGCCGGGACAGGGACCACAGATACGCAGTATTTT. This gives the protein CASSLFQAGTGTTDTQYF. This chain uses TRBV5-1 with TRBJ2-3; 9 bases are shared with TRBD1. The CDR3 length is 18 residues. Germline loops: CDR1 SGHRS, CDR2 YFSETQ. After removal of 1 base from V and 2 bases from J, the junction contained 11 bases not matched to a gene.

V is TRBV20-1 and J is TRBJ2-7; D remains unclear. CDR1 DFQATT and CDR2 SNEGSKA come from the germline V gene (reference sequence). With 5 bases removed from V and 0 bases from J, the gap between germline ends came to 14 bases. This CDR3 region has 14 residues. CDR3 sequence (DNA): TGCAGTGCTCCCGCTGTAGACGGCTCCTACGAGCAGTACTTC. Translated: CSAPAVDGSYEQYF.

This clone was counted a few times. This sequence joins TRBV12-3 or TRBV12-4 and TRBJ2-2; the D gene could be TRBD1 or TRBD2 (5 bases each). This CDR3 region has 17 residues. Deletions cut 6 bases from V and 6 bases from J, with 23 bases between. In DNA form, the CDR3 reads TGTGCCAGCAGAGAGGACGGGACCATGCTTGGGGCCGGGGAGCTGTTTTTT. It translates to CASREDGTMLGAGELFF.

The V call is TRBV27, the J call TRBJ1-6, with D perhaps matching TRBD1 (5 bases). Trimming removed 5 bases at V and 0 bases at J, with 14 bases between. Germline V gene data show CDR1 as MNHEY and CDR2 as SMNVEV (reference sequence). This CDR3 region has 17 residues. The CDR3 nucleotides read TGTGCCAGCAGTCGGGACTTTTCTAACTCCTATAATTCACCCCTCCACTTT. Translation: CASSRDFSNSYNSPLHF.

This clone was counted only a few times. This chain joins TRBV6-1 and TRBJ2-3, with D maybe TRBD2 (6 bases). Deletions cut 1 base from V and 4 bases from J, with 12 bases between. The CDR3 covers 15 residues. Germline lookup yields CDR1 MNHNS and CDR2 SASEGT. The CDR3 spells CASSEDGGRPDTQYF. The CDR3 nucleotides read TGTGCCAGCAGTGAAGATGGTGGGAGGCCAGATACGCAGTATTTT.

The chain combines TRBV5-6 with TRBJ1-2; D possibly corresponds to TRBD1 (5 bases). The germline gives CDR1 SGHDT, CDR2 YYEEEE. Trimming took 4 bases from V and 3 from J, leaving 25 bases between them. The CDR3 is 18 amino acids. CDR3 loop: CASSLPYIPSLGDYGYTF. Here the CDR3 DNA reads TGTGCCAGCAGCCTTCCGTACATCCCTTCACTGGGGGACTATGGCTACACCTTC.

As concerns this clone: One end of the junction does not line up with germline, which may come from a read error. The chain links TRBV5-1 to TRBJ1-5; D not certain. The CDR3 consists of 16 residues. Germline CDR1 is SGHRS and CDR2 is YFSETQ. The CDR3: CDSSLVGWSARGPQHF. CDR3 bases: TGCGACAGCAGCTTGGTGGGGTGGAGCGCGCGGGGGCCCCAGCATTTT. Complete variable domain (other parts from reference TRBV5-1 and TRBJ1-5): KAGVTQTPRYLIKTRGQQVTLSCSPISGHRSVSWYQQTPGQGLQFLFEYFSETQRNKGNFPGRFSGRQFSNSRSEMNVSTLELGDSALYLCDSSLVGWSARGPQHFGDGTRLSIL.

This clone was counted at least ten times. The V and J genes are TRBV11-2 and TRBJ2-1; 10 nucleotides match TRBD1. In germline, CDR1 is SGHAT, CDR2 FQNNGV. The CDR3 is 15 residues long. V dropped 1 base and J dropped 13; count of bases not matched to a gene: 10. In DNA, the CDR3 is TGTGCCAGCAGCTTAGTCAGGGGACAGGGGAGTCAACAGTTCTTC. This gives the protein CASSLVRGQGSQQFF.

This clone is termed medium-sized (0.01 to 0.1%). The chain links TRBV27 to TRBJ2-5, with 7 bases matching TRBD2. Germline values: CDR1 MNHEY, CDR2 SMNVEV (reference sequence). CDR3 length: 16 residues. The J segment lost 3 bases and the V segment lost 6 bases, leaving 13 bases of the junction unmatched. As DNA, the CDR3 is TGTGCCAGCAGACCCGACGGGCGGGAGATCGAAGAGACCCAGTACTTC. Protein product: CASRPDGREIEETQYF.

This clone has just a few counts. A single base separates this from a much larger clone, so it may be a read error. This sequence joins TRBV6-1 and TRBJ2-3, with 15 positions matching TRBD2. After removal of 7 bases from V and 4 bases from J, the junction contained 6 bases not matched to a gene. The CDR3 consists of 16 residues. Germline CDR1 is MNHNS and CDR2 is SASEGT. The CDR3 spells CASILGTSGRSDTQYF. The DNA for the CDR3 is TGTGCCAGCATCCTCGGGACTAGCGGGAGGTCAGATACGCAGTATTTT.